This T cell receptor (beta chain) was documented in a study of control samples from healthy donors and cancer patients (dated by TCRdb to between 2020 and 2021). The receptor library was made with the immunoSEQ multiplex PCR assay. The table comes from immuneACCESS by way of TCRdb, which keeps in-frame sequences with V and J called. Part of the clones is missing from these tables; in studies checked, under half for an unresolved V gene and the rest for unknown reasons. This sample is represented by 170,000 or so clones; around 94% of them were singletons. The ten biggest clones cover approximately 1.4% of the sample. As to this clone: Its binding antigen is unknown. No per-base quality is available; no much larger clone lies one base away.

Sequences MDHEN (CDR1) and SYDVKM (CDR2) are obtained from the germline V gene. Trimming takes 6 bases from V and 4 bases from J, and the germline ends sit 6 bases apart. Including cysteine and phenylalanine, the CDR3 has 11 amino acids. This entry keeps only the CDR3 DNA: 33 bases, framed from base 1. The origin of this receptor is a young woman in good health. The V and J genes are TRBV28 and TRBJ1-1; no D gene is confidently identified. The sequencing sample was made of blood. The CDR3: CASRHSTEAFF. The DNA reads TGTGCCAGCAGGCATAGCACTGAAGCTTTCTTT.